This entry lists 24 T cell receptor beta chains sequenced from one sample in a study of beta chain features in type 1 diabetes. TCRB transcripts that were expressed got sequenced, as all of the isolated RNA had been reverse transcribed. Data came from immunoSEQ multiplex PCR; TCRdb stores just in-frame clones and leaves some out. The table has about 110,000 clones, roughly 43% seen once. Sequences were obtained from stem cell memory CD4+ T cells from blood. The receptors derive from a woman aged 18-29 years in good health.

This chain connects TRBV15 to TRBJ2-5, with 11 nucleotides matching TRBD2. After removal of 4 bases from V and 1 base from J, the junction contained 2 bases not matched to a gene. The germline CDR1 and CDR2 sequences are LNHNV and YYDKDF (reference sequence). The CDR3 loop spans 15 amino acids. DNA for the CDR3: TGTGCCACCAGCAAGGGGACTAGCGGCCAAGAGACCCAGTACTTC. This gives the protein CATSKGTSGQETQYF. The whole variable domain, remainder taken from reference TRBV15 and TRBJ2-5, is DAMVIQNPRYQVTQFGKPVTLSCSQTLNHNVMYWYQQKSSQAPKLLFHYYDKDFNNEADTPDNFQSRRPNTSFCFLDIRSPGLGDTAMYLCATSKGTSGQETQYFGPGTRLLVL.

This clone was seen only a few times. This chain uses TRBV28 with TRBJ2-3; D perhaps matches TRBD2 (5 bases). CDR1 is MDHEN, CDR2 SYDVKM, per germline. CDR3 length: 13 amino acids. V lost 3 bases to trimming and J lost 4 bases, with 8 bases between them. As DNA, the CDR3 is TGTGCCAGCAGTTTTTCCGGGGCAGATACGCAGTATTTT. This gives the protein CASSFSGADTQYF.

The rearrangement links TRBV15 to TRBJ2-3; 11 bases map to TRBD2. J lost 6 bases, V lost 0 bases, and 8 bases had no gene match. The CDR3 extends over 17 amino acids. Germline V gene data show CDR1 as LNHNV and CDR2 as YYDKDF (reference sequence). CDR3 sequence (DNA): TGTGCCACCAGCAGAGATCGGTCACTAGCGGGAGCTGATACGCAGTATTTT. The encoded protein is CATSRDRSLAGADTQYF. Filled out from reference TRBV15 and TRBJ2-3, the complete variable domain reads DAMVIQNPRYQVTQFGKPVTLSCSQTLNHNVMYWYQQKSSQAPKLLFHYYDKDFNNEADTPDNFQSRRPNTSFCFLDIRSPGLGDTAMYLCATSRDRSLAGADTQYFGPGTRLTVL.

This clone occurred a few times. The V and J genes are TRBV2 and TRBJ2-1; TRBD2 aligns across 9 bases. J lost 4 bases, V lost 7 bases, and 2 bases had no gene match. CDR1 is SNHLY and CDR2 is FYNNEI in the germline V gene. This CDR3 contains 13 residues. The CDR3 DNA reads TGTGCCAGCACTGCGGGAGGGTACAATGAGCAGTTCTTC. Its protein product is CASTAGGYNEQFF.

This clone has only a few counts. The rearrangement uses TRBV30 and TRBJ2-6, with 9 bases aligning to TRBD2. After removal of 0 bases from V and 0 bases from J, the junction contained 6 bases not matched to a gene. The CDR3 runs to 18 residues. Germline CDR1 is GTSNPN and CDR2 is SVGIG (reference sequence). The CDR3 is CAWSVWLAGYSGANVLTF. For the CDR3, the DNA is TGTGCCTGGAGTGTATGGCTAGCGGGATACTCTGGGGCCAACGTCCTGACTTTC.

This clone was seen a few times. The chain carries TRBV27 and TRBJ1-5; D gene ambiguous. Germline CDR1 and CDR2: MNHEY and SMNVEV (reference sequence). With 3 bases removed from V and 3 bases from J, the gap between germline ends came to 9 bases. This CDR3 region has 14 residues. The CDR3 loop is CASSFHSSNQPQHF. The DNA of the CDR3 is TGTGCCAGCAGTTTCCACAGTTCCAATCAGCCCCAGCATTTT.

This rearrangement joins TRBV28 to TRBJ2-7; 8 positions agree with TRBD2. Germline lookup yields CDR1 MDHEN and CDR2 SYDVKM. V lost 7 bases to trimming and J lost 0 bases; unmatched junction nucleotides: 11. This CDR3 is built from 16 residues. CDR3: CASNFVREAPSYEQYF. DNA of the CDR3: TGTGCCAGCAATTTCGTGCGGGAGGCCCCCTCCTACGAGCAGTACTTC.

The CDR3 reads CASTQRATQYYGYTF. The DNA for the CDR3 is TGTGCCAGCACTCAGCGTGCTACCCAATACTATGGCTACACCTTC. This chain joins TRBV5-8 and TRBJ1-2, with D hard to call. The V and J ends lost 6 bases and 3 bases respectively, with 18 bases between them. This CDR3 contains 15 residues. Germline values: CDR1 SGHTS, CDR2 YDEGEE.

This clone has a handful of counts. V gene TRBV10-3 combines with J gene TRBJ1-1; 9 nucleotides line up with TRBD1. The V gene end was trimmed by 6 bases and the J gene end by 7 bases; junction bases not matched to a gene: 9. This CDR3 spans 14 amino acids. In germline, CDR1 is ENHRY, CDR2 SYGVKD. DNA of the CDR3: TGTGCCATCAGCTTGGGACAGGGTTCTTTTGAAGCTTTCTTT. Residues: CAISLGQGSFEAFF.

This clone was detected a few times. The chain is built from TRBV30 and TRBJ1-1; D is unresolved. The CDR3 sequence is 15 residues long. Germline-derived CDR1 and CDR2 are GTSNPN and SVGIG (reference sequence). Trimming removed 0 bases at V and 4 bases at J, with 15 bases between. In nucleotides, the CDR3 is TGTGCCTGGAGTGTAATGGGCAGTCTTGGCACTGAAGCTTTCTTT. Translated: CAWSVMGSLGTEAFF.

This clone was observed a handful of times. This rearrangement joins TRBV11-2 to TRBJ2-1; 9 bases are shared with TRBD2. CDR3 length: 15 residues. Germline-derived CDR1 and CDR2 are SGHAT and FQNNGV. The V and J ends lost 7 bases and 9 bases, in that order; junction bases with no gene match: 13. The CDR3 here is CASNILGAGGGEQFF. CDR3 bases: TGTGCCAGCAACATTCTTGGGGCGGGAGGGGGTGAGCAGTTCTTC.

This clone was observed a handful of times. The chain couples TRBV29-1 to TRBJ2-1, with 11 bases that match TRBD1. In germline, CDR1 is SQVTM, CDR2 ANQGSEA. V lost 6 bases to trimming and J lost 13 bases; unmatched junction nucleotides: 14. There are 14 residues in the CDR3. CDR3 sequence reads: CSVTDRGLIMPQFF. The CDR3 region has the DNA TGCAGCGTGACGGACAGGGGGCTGATAATGCCCCAGTTCTTC.

There are a few counts of this clone. This chain links TRBV7-3 with TRBJ2-1; 13 bases map to TRBD2. The CDR3 extends over 16 amino acids. V shed 4 bases, J shed 8 bases, and the junction held 8 bases outside the gene matches. Germline CDR1 and CDR2: SGHTA and FQGTGA. The CDR3 protein is CASSSRTSGRRDEQFF. The CDR3 DNA follows: TGTGCCAGCAGCTCAAGGACTAGCGGGAGACGGGATGAGCAGTTCTTC.

This clone was seen more than once but under ten times. The chain has TRBV6-6 and TRBJ2-4, with 7 bases matching TRBD2. J gave up 2 bases and V 4 bases, and 8 bases lay outside the gene matches. The CDR3 loop spans 16 amino acids. In germline, CDR1 is MNHNY, CDR2 SVGAGI (reference sequence). As DNA, the CDR3 is TGTGCCAGCAGTTTTGGGGGGGTTTCCTCCAAAAACATTCAGTACTTC. Residues: CASSFGGVSSKNIQYF.

On this clone itself: This same CDR3 is encoded by further DNA sequences in the sample. The V and J genes are TRBV18 and TRBJ2-1; 10 bases map to TRBD2. CDR1 is KGHSH and CDR2 is LQKENI in the germline V gene. CDR3 length equals 14 residues. J gave up 5 bases and V 2 bases, and 0 bases lay outside the gene matches. The CDR3 nucleotides read TGTGCCAGCTCACCAGGACTAGCGGACAATGAGCAGTTCTTC. It is translated as CASSPGLADNEQFF.

Only a few counts were recorded for this clone. The chain joins TRBV7-8 to TRBJ2-5; 9 bases match TRBD1. Unmatched junction bases numbered 1, after V lost 0 bases and J lost 5 bases. CDR1 is SGHVS and CDR2 is FQNEAQ in the germline V gene. The CDR3 totals 14 residues. CDR3 residues: CASSLADRGETQYF. The CDR3 DNA follows: TGTGCCAGCAGCTTAGCGGACAGGGGTGAGACCCAGTACTTC.

This clone was seen only a few times. The chain links TRBV28 to TRBJ2-5; 8 nucleotides match TRBD1. V lost 6 bases, J lost 5 bases, and 11 bases stayed unmatched. The CDR3 length is 15 residues. Germline V CDR1 and CDR2: MDHEN, SYDVKM. CDR3 sequence: CASRAYRGARETQYF. CDR3 nucleotides: TGTGCCAGCAGAGCTTACAGGGGGGCCAGGGAGACCCAGTACTTC.

This clone was detected a few times. The genes are TRBV27 and TRBJ2-4, with 7 bases matching TRBD1. V shed 5 bases and J 7 bases; nucleotides not matched to a gene: 2. The CDR3 length is 12 residues. Per the germline V gene, CDR1 is MNHEY and CDR2 is SMNVEV (reference sequence). In nucleotides, the CDR3 is TGTGCCAGCAGTCAACAGGGGAACATTCAGTACTTC. Protein: CASSQQGNIQYF.

The table lists this clone with a few counts. This sequence joins TRBV27 and TRBJ1-2, with a possible D match to TRBD1 (6 bases). The CDR3 runs to 17 residues. CDR1 is MNHEY and CDR2 is SMNVEV in the germline V gene (reference sequence). V was trimmed by 0 bases and J by 4 bases, leaving 18 bases between them. CDR3: CASSLSLRGSSFYGYTF. CDR3 nucleotide sequence: TGTGCCAGCAGTTTATCGCTGAGGGGGAGTTCTTTCTATGGCTACACCTTC.

The chain couples TRBV11-1 to TRBJ2-7, with D perhaps matching TRBD1 (5 bases). The CDR3 spans 15 residues. Per germline, CDR1 SGHAT and CDR2 FQDESV (reference sequence). V lost 4 bases, J lost 4 bases, and 17 bases lay in between. The CDR3, as DNA: TGTGCCAGCAGCTCAAGCGTTTTTCCAGGGTACGAGCAGTACTTC. Its protein is CASSSSVFPGYEQYF.

CDR3 nucleotide sequence: TGTGCCAGCAGTTTAACTTGGCAGGGGATAGGGTACGAGCAGTACTTC. This encodes CASSLTWQGIGYEQYF. The rearrangement uses TRBV27 and TRBJ2-7; possible D gene TRBD1, 6 bases. The germline V gene has CDR1 MNHEY and CDR2 SMNVEV (reference sequence). This CDR3 spans 16 amino acids. The V and J ends lost 2 bases and 4 bases respectively, with 18 bases between them.

The chain joins TRBV14 to TRBJ1-2, with 10 bases fitting TRBD1. With 4 bases clipped from V and 11 bases from J, the junction kept 10 bases outside the gene matches. Germline V gives CDR1 SGHDN, CDR2 FVKESK. There are 14 residues in the CDR3. CDR3 amino acids: CASSLGRTGGRYTF. Written as DNA, the CDR3 is TGTGCCAGCAGCCTCGGAAGGACAGGGGGGCGTTACACCTTC.

This clone was seen a few times. In DNA form, the CDR3 reads TGCGCCAGCAGCCCGGGACAGTGGCAAGAGACCCAGTACTTC. Protein sequence: CASSPGQWQETQYF. The rearrangement joins TRBV4-1 to TRBJ2-5, with TRBD1 matching 7 bases. J lost 2 bases, V lost 4 bases, and 4 bases had no gene match. This CDR3 region has 14 residues. Germline lookup yields CDR1 MGHRA and CDR2 YSYEKL.

This chain joins TRBV6-5 and TRBJ2-1; 10 bases match TRBD2. Germline V gene data show CDR1 as MNHEY and CDR2 as SVGAGI. V lost 6 bases and J lost 8; bases outside the gene matches: 7. The CDR3 covers 14 residues. CDR3: CASRLAGVSYEQFF. CDR3 sequence (DNA): TGTGCCAGCAGGCTAGCGGGAGTTTCGTATGAGCAGTTCTTC.